The present T cell receptor (beta chain) was sequenced within a study of T cell changes during pregnancy in multiple sclerosis. Germline CDR1 is MNHNS and CDR2 is SASEGT. This CDR3 is 14 amino acids long. Deletions cut 0 bases from V and 2 bases from J, with 8 bases between. The assay was immunoSEQ multiplex PCR, and TCRdb's table has in-frame clones only and misses some. The table includes 73,000 or so clones, 91% detected once. The chain couples TRBV6-1 to TRBJ2-7; the D is unclear. The material was peripheral blood, obtained in the second trimester of pregnancy. The clonotype originates from a female donor with multiple sclerosis, enrolled in a pregnancy study. This CDR3 is CASSEARLTYEQYF. The CDR3 DNA reads TGTGCCAGCAGTGAAGCGCGCTTGACCTACGAGCAGTACTTC.